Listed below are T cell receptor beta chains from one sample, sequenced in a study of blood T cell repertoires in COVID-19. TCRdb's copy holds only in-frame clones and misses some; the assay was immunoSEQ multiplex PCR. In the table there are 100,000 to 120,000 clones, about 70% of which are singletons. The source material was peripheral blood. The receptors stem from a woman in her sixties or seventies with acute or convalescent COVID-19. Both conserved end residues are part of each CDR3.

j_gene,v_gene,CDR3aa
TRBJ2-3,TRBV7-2,CASSGRRKDTQYF
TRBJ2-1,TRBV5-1,CASSSGTGYYNEQFF
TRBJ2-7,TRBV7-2,CASSWGRTGSEQYF
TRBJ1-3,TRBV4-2,CASSLDGQNSGNTIYF
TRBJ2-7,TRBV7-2,CASSFKRGLHYEQYF
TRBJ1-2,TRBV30,CASQRGLVPNYGYTF
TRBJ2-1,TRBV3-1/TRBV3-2,CASSQDRQGKQFF
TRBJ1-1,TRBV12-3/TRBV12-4,CASSPGLIEAFF
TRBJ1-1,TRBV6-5,CASSRTGITEAFF
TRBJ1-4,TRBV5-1,CASSLGSAEEKLFF
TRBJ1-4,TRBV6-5,CASRRGNQNEKLFF
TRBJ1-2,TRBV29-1,CSVEKKLQGTNYGYTF
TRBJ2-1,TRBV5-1,CASSYQGPNEQFF
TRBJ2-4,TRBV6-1,CASSELLLSLAGFKNIQYF
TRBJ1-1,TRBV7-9,CASSPVSGMGTEAFF
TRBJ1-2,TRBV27,CASRTWTGLDNYGYTF
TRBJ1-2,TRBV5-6,CASSSTGDYGYTF
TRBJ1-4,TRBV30,CAWGRGTNEKLFF
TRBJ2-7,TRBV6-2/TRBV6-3,CASSSWTGVLEQYF
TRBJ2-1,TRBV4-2,CASSQEGEQFF
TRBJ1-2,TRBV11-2,CASTTSTGPYGYTF
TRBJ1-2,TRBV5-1,CASSGWGQGDGYTF
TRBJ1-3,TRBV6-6,CASSYPQGVSGNTIYF
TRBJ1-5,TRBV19,CASSISGGGGLRGNQPQHF
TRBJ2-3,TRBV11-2,CASSLSSGADTQYF
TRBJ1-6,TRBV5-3,CARSEGGEYSPLHF
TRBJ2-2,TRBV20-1,CSASRRYGGELFF
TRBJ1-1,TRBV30,CAWSVGQGNTEAFF
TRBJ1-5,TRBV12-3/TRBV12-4,CASARGNQPQHF
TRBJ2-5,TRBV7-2,CASRNQGSGGAQYF
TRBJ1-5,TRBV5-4,CASSQDRATQPQHF
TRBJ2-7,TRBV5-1,CASSITGFEQYF
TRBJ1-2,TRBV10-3,CAIRRPADYGYTF
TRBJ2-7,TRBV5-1,CASSWGTGGGYEQYF
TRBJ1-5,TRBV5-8,CASSRDRNQPQHF
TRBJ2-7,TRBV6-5,CASRQGIDYEQYF
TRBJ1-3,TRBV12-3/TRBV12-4,CASSPHGNTIYF
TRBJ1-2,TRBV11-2,CASSLDEGVGGYTF
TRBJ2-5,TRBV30,CAWSSGGAGTQYF
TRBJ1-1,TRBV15,CATSRDTSGVTEAFF
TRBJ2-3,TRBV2,CASSYRTSGGDDTQYF
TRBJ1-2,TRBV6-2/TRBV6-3,CASSYPDSGLYGYTF
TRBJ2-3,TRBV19,CASLQGDTQYF
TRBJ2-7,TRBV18,CASSSGTGEGQYF
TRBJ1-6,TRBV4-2,CASSQEGQRINSPLHF
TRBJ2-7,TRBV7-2,CASSLDGTSRREQYF
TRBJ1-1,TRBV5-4,CASSLAVSNTEAFF
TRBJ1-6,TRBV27,CASSPRAGSPLHF
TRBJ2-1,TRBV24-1,CATSDPLTSEQFF